This TCR beta chain was sequenced in a study of CD8 T cells in Susac syndrome. Overall study results and limits: As acknowledged by the study, its TCR sequencing and HLA analysis included a relatively small number of individuals.

The authors reverse transcribed roughly 0.5 to 1 ug RNA with random hexamers. Amplification of TCR beta CDR3 across 54 Vbeta and 13 Jbeta was performed with immunoSEQ multiplex PCR. One entry per CDR3 protein results from TCRdb running MiXCR on the immunoSEQ multiplex PCR reads. The sample lists about 69,000 distinct CDR3 sequences, 91% occurring once. A word on this clonotype: Its antigen is unidentified.

CD8+ and CD4+ T cells circulating in blood were sequenced for TCR beta. TEMRA cells were FACS-enriched, while CD8+ and CD4+ T cells were negatively isolated. The CDR3 loop spans 17 amino acids. The trim removed 6 bases at V and 1 base at J, leaving 9 bases unmatched. CDR1 is SQVTM and CDR2 is ANQGSEA in the germline V gene. What was sequenced was CD8+ T cells from PBMCs. The V and J genes are TRBV29-1 and TRBJ2-1; 13 nucleotides align to TRBD2. This TCR was recovered from a human donor with multiple sclerosis. CDR3 coding DNA: TGCAGCGTCGGGGGGACTAGCGGGGCCAGGTCCTACAATGAGCAGTTCTTC. Translation gives CSVGGTSGARSYNEQFF.